This TCR beta chain was found in a study of OX40 agonist ivuxolimab in advanced cancers. Broader study findings: Patients who responded partially at 0.1-3.0 mg/kg showed clonal expansion ranking among the lowest.

Repertoires were generated with immunoSEQ multiplex PCR, while TCRdb's copy carries only in-frame clones and drops some. This sample carries roughly 56,000 clones, 82% of them seen once, and the ten largest clones take almost 1.5%. CDR3 size: 14 residues. V was clipped by 5 bases and J by 1 base, with 11 bases between them. The germline gives CDR1 SEHNR, CDR2 FQNEAQ (reference sequence). As regards this clone: Its matching antigen is unknown.

The specimen was CD4+ or CD8+ T cells sorted from blood, collected in a trial of the OX40 agonist ivuxolimab. This rearrangement joins TRBV7-9 to TRBJ1-1; D unclear. This sequence originates from an adult with an advanced solid tumor such as melanoma, head and neck, liver or kidney cancer. The CDR3 DNA is TGTGCCAGCAGCACGAGTTGGGGGAACACTGAAGCTTTCTTT. Protein: CASSTSWGNTEAFF.